These 18 T cell receptor beta chains came from one sample sequenced in a study of cytomegalovirus exposure and HLA in healthy donors. The PCR ran on 60 Vbeta and 13 Jbeta primers. Produced via immunoSEQ multiplex PCR; TCRdb's table is partial and in-frame only. The sample lists fewer than 70,000 clones, less than 70% occurring once. Sequencing was performed on PBMCs. These TCRs come from a woman in her thirties in good health and CMV-seronegative.

The rearrangement links TRBV12-5 to TRBJ2-3; D is possibly TRBD1 (5 bases). Germline V gene lookup returns CDR1 LGHNT and CDR2 FRNRAP. V lost 0 bases and J lost 4, with 5 bases in between. The CDR3 sequence is 13 residues long. The CDR3 DNA follows: TGTGCTAGTGGTTTGGTAGGGGCAGATACGCAGTATTTT. Translation: CASGLVGADTQYF. Drawing the rest from reference TRBV12-5 and TRBJ2-3, the complete variable domain is DARVTQTPRHKVTEMGQEVTMRCQPILGHNTVFWYRQTMMQGLELLAYFRNRAPLDDSGMPKDRFSAEMPDATLATLKIQPSEPRDSAVYFCASGLVGADTQYFGPGTRLTVL.

This chain links TRBV5-6 with TRBJ1-2; 9 bases are shared with TRBD1. This CDR3 has 15 amino acids. The trim removed 0 bases at V and 4 bases at J, leaving 4 bases unmatched. The germline gives CDR1 SGHDT, CDR2 YYEEEE. The CDR3 nucleotides read TGTGCCAGCAGCTTGGATTGGACAGGGGTCTATGGCTACACCTTC. Amino acid sequence: CASSLDWTGVYGYTF.

The chain joins TRBV4-2 to TRBJ1-1, with D uncertain. Trimming shortened V by 0 bases and J by 0 bases, and 5 bases separated the two germline ends. Germline CDR1 and CDR2: LGHNA and YNFKEQ. This CDR3 is built from 14 residues. The CDR3 nucleotides read TGTGCCAGCAGCCAAGATCAGGTGAACACTGAAGCTTTCTTT. It is translated as CASSQDQVNTEAFF.

This clone showed up just a few times. This sequence joins TRBV18 and TRBJ1-1; 7 bases are shared with TRBD1. This CDR3 region has 15 residues. Germline assignment: CDR1 KGHSH and CDR2 LQKENI. V shed 4 bases and J 1 base; nucleotides not matched to a gene: 6. CDR3 amino acids: CASSQNTGENTEAFF. CDR3 sequence (DNA): TGTGCCAGCTCACAAAATACAGGGGAGAACACTGAAGCTTTCTTT. The variable domain in full, completed from reference TRBV18 and TRBJ1-1, reads NAGVMQNPRHLVRRRGQEARLRCSPMKGHSHVYWYRQLPEEGLKFMVYLQKENIIDESGMPKERFSAEFPKEGPSILRIQQVVRGDSAAYFCASSQNTGENTEAFFGQGTRLTVV.

The chain has TRBV7-2 and TRBJ2-3; 7 bases align to TRBD2. The J segment lost 0 bases and the V segment lost 1 base, leaving 4 bases of the junction unmatched. The CDR3 contains 16 residues. The germline gives CDR1 SGHTA, CDR2 FQGNSA. CDR3 sequence: CASSLVARESTDTQYF. CDR3 DNA: TGTGCCAGCAGCTTAGTTGCGCGGGAGAGCACAGATACGCAGTATTTT.

The J gene is TRBJ1-4, the V gene TRBV7-9; 9 nucleotides line up with TRBD1. The length of the CDR3 is 14 residues. The germline V gene encodes CDR1 SEHNR and CDR2 FQNEAQ (reference sequence). The V gene end was trimmed by 5 bases and the J gene end by 8 bases; junction bases not matched to a gene: 6. CDR3 in amino acids: CASSPGQGSEKLFF. DNA of the CDR3: TGTGCCAGCAGCCCGGGACAGGGAAGCGAAAAACTGTTTTTT.

The V and J genes are TRBV7-9 and TRBJ2-5; 7 bases align to TRBD1. This CDR3 contains 14 residues. J gave up 3 bases and V 5 bases, and 6 bases lay outside the gene matches. Germline-derived CDR1 and CDR2 are SEHNR and FQNEAQ (reference sequence). The CDR3 sequence: CASSIPTGEETQYF. DNA of the CDR3: TGTGCCAGCAGCATTCCAACAGGGGAAGAGACCCAGTACTTC.

This chain joins TRBV9 and TRBJ2-1, with 11 bases fitting TRBD1. Unmatched junction bases numbered 6, after V lost 3 bases and J lost 7 bases. Germline CDR1 and CDR2: SGDLS and YYNGEE. The CDR3 has 15 residues. In DNA form, the CDR3 reads TGTGCCAGCAGCGCCGGACAGGGGGCGCCAAATGAGCAGTTCTTC. Amino acid sequence: CASSAGQGAPNEQFF.

In its sample, this clone is medium-sized (0.01 to 0.1%). The chain combines TRBV19 with TRBJ1-2, with unresolved D. The length of the CDR3 is 13 residues. From germline, CDR1 is LNHDA and CDR2 SQIVND (reference sequence). V gave up 5 bases and J gave up 5 bases, with 12 bases separating them. The CDR3, as DNA: TGTGCCAGTAGTCGGTCGATTCGGTATGGCTACACCTTC. Its translation: CASSRSIRYGYTF.

V usage is TRBV2 and J usage is TRBJ2-1; D is perhaps TRBD1 (6 bases). The CDR3 length is 14 residues. Trimming took off 7 bases at V and 4 bases at J, with 14 bases between the two ends. Germline V gene sequence: CDR1 SNHLY, CDR2 FYNNEI. The CDR3 is CASTGTDSYNEQFF. CDR3 sequence (DNA): TGTGCCAGCACCGGAACGGACAGTTACAATGAGCAGTTCTTC.

CDR3 region: CASSPGSGQQFF. Written as DNA, the CDR3 is TGCGCCAGCAGCCCCGGCAGCGGACAGCAGTTCTTC. The J gene is TRBJ2-1, the V gene TRBV5-1, with D possibly matching TRBD2 (5 bases). This CDR3 is 12 amino acids long. V was trimmed by 4 bases and J by 11 bases, leaving 13 bases between them. Germline loops: CDR1 SGHRS, CDR2 YFSETQ.

The chain has TRBV20-1 and TRBJ2-3; D perhaps matches TRBD2 (6 bases). CDR1 is DFQATT and CDR2 is SNEGSKA in the germline V gene (reference sequence). The CDR3 extends over 10 amino acids. DNA of the CDR3: TGCACCCCGGAGGGGGATACGCAGTATTTT. Residues: CTPEGDTQYF.

The chain has TRBV4-1 and TRBJ1-2, with a weak D call TRBD1 (5 bases). Germline V gives CDR1 MGHRA, CDR2 YSYEKL. V lost 0 bases and J 4 bases, leaving 12 bases between the germline ends. The length of the CDR3 is 15 residues. This CDR3 reads CASSQEVTGVYGYTF. The CDR3 DNA reads as TGCGCCAGCAGCCAAGAGGTAACAGGTGTCTATGGCTACACCTTC.

The chain employs TRBV5-6 and TRBJ2-6; D gene ambiguous. This CDR3 is 16 amino acids long. Germline-derived CDR1 and CDR2 are SGHDT and YYEEEE. V was pared by 0 bases and J by 0 bases, with 7 bases between. This CDR3 is CASSLGRFSGANVLTF. DNA for the CDR3: TGTGCCAGCAGCTTGGGGCGGTTCTCTGGGGCCAACGTCCTGACTTTC.

In this sample, this clone turned up a few times. V usage is TRBV27 and J usage is TRBJ1-5, with D unclear. V lost 3 bases, J lost 2 bases, and 14 bases lay in between. Germline CDR1 reads MNHEY; CDR2 reads SMNVEV (reference sequence). The CDR3 covers 16 residues. For the CDR3, the DNA is TGTGCCAGCAGTTTTTATGGGCGATGGGGCAATCAGCCCCAGCATTTT. Protein product: CASSFYGRWGNQPQHF.

This clone was counted a few times. The rearrangement uses TRBV5-1 and TRBJ2-7, with D possibly TRBD1 on 7 matching bases. V lost 4 bases and J 4 bases, leaving 15 bases between the germline ends. CDR1 is SGHRS and CDR2 is YFSETQ in the germline V gene. The CDR3 has 14 residues. DNA of the CDR3: TGCGCCAGCAGCCAGGGAGGACAGGATTACGAGCAGTACTTC. As protein: CASSQGGQDYEQYF.

The chain joins TRBV4-2 to TRBJ1-1; D perhaps matches TRBD1 (5 bases). CDR3 size: 15 residues. With 4 bases removed from V and 5 bases from J, the gap between germline ends came to 17 bases. Germline CDR1 reads LGHNA; CDR2 reads YNFKEQ. The CDR3 DNA reads TGTGCCAGCAGCCGGGGTAAGAAGGCAGGGACTGAAGCTTTCTTT. It encodes CASSRGKKAGTEAFF.

J is TRBJ1-2 and V is TRBV11-2; D might be TRBD1 (5 bases). The CDR3 spans 13 residues. Trimming took off 3 bases at V and 6 bases at J, with 11 bases between the two ends. Germline loops: CDR1 SGHAT, CDR2 FQNNGV. CDR3 in amino acids: CASSFIRGDGYTF. CDR3 nucleotide sequence: TGTGCCAGCAGCTTTATCCGGGGGGATGGCTACACCTTC.